Shown below are 5 T cell receptor beta chains from a single sample sequenced in a study of blood T cell repertoires in COVID-19. Assay: immunoSEQ multiplex PCR; the TCRdb copy retains only in-frame clones and omits some. The sample shows tens of thousands of clones, roughly 84% of them seen only once. Sequences were obtained from peripheral blood. The receptors derive from a man aged 55-75 years with active COVID-19.

The chain links TRBV3-1 (or the pseudogene TRBV3-2) to TRBJ2-5; 10 positions match TRBD2. J lost 3 bases, V lost 2 bases, and 9 bases had no gene match. Germline V gene sequence: CDR1 LGHDT, CDR2 YNNKEL (reference sequence). CDR3 length: 17 residues. The CDR3 nucleotides read TGTGCCAGCAGCCAATCTGGGGCTAGCGGGGGCAAAGAGACCCAGTACTTC. It translates to CASSQSGASGGKETQYF.

V usage is TRBV20-1 and J usage is TRBJ2-7; 8 bases agree with TRBD2. Germline trimming cut 3 bases from V and 5 bases from J; bases unmatched to any gene: 15. Germline CDR1 and CDR2: DFQATT and SNEGSKA (reference sequence). This CDR3 is built from 16 residues. The CDR3 reads CSASVIAGLTRNEQYF. The CDR3 nucleotides are TGCAGTGCTAGTGTCATAGCGGGACTAACGAGGAACGAGCAGTACTTC.

As regards this clone: Its ends do not fully match the called genes, so a read error is possible. This rearrangement joins TRBV7-7 to TRBJ2-3; 7 bases match TRBD1. Germline assignment: CDR1 SSHAT and CDR2 FNYEAQ (reference sequence). The CDR3 is 15 residues long. This chain's CDR3 is CASSPQTGFTDTQYF. CDR3 DNA sequence: TGTGCTAGCAGCCCCCAGACAGGGTTCACAGATACGCAGTATTTT. The full variable domain, rest sourced from reference TRBV7-7 and TRBJ2-3, is GAGVSQSPRYKVTKRGQDVTLRCDPISSHATLYWYQQALGQGPEFLTYFNYEAQPDKSGLPSDRFSAERPEGSISTLTIQRTEQRDSAMYRCASSPQTGFTDTQYFGPGTRLTVL.

The chain couples TRBV19 to TRBJ1-1; D gene ambiguous. Between the trimmed V and J ends, which lost 4 bases and 2 bases, there was a span of 11 bases. The germline V gene encodes CDR1 LNHDA and CDR2 SQIVND (reference sequence). The CDR3 extends over 14 amino acids. Here the CDR3 reads CASSTGPGNTEAFF. The CDR3, as DNA: TGTGCCAGTAGTACTGGGCCAGGTAACACTGAAGCTTTCTTT. Combining the CDR3 with reference TRBV19 and TRBJ1-1 gives the whole variable domain DGGITQSPKYLFRKEGQNVTLSCEQNLNHDAMYWYRQDPGQGLRLIYYSQIVNDFQKGDIAEGYSVSREKKESFPLTVTSAQKNPTAFYLCASSTGPGNTEAFFGQGTRLTVV.

The chain couples TRBV4-3 to TRBJ2-7; D gene uncertain. The germline gives CDR1 LGHNA, CDR2 YSLEER. With 1 base removed from V and 1 base from J, the gap between germline ends came to 14 bases. This CDR3 has 16 amino acids. The DNA of the CDR3 is TGCGCCAGCAGCCAAGGGGCAGCCGATGGATCCTACGAGCAGTACTTC. This encodes CASSQGAADGSYEQYF.